Below, 30 T cell receptor beta chains from the same sample are listed, as sequenced in a study of blood T cell repertoires in COVID-19. TCRdb's table, derived via immunoSEQ multiplex PCR, lists solely in-frame clones and lacks some. Here the sample spans 180,000 or so clones, 75% to 90% being singletons. Sequenced input: peripheral blood. These receptors were taken from a man between 35 and 55 years old with acute or convalescent COVID-19.

This clone was seen more than once but under ten times. This chain uses TRBV7-9 with TRBJ2-7, with 7 bases matching TRBD2. Germline V gene sequence: CDR1 SEHNR, CDR2 FQNEAQ (reference sequence). There are 13 residues in the CDR3. Germline trimming cut 5 bases from V and 2 bases from J; bases unmatched to any gene: 3. The CDR3 nucleotides are TGTGCCAGCAGCCAGGGAGGGCCCTACGAGCAGTACTTC. Residues: CASSQGGPYEQYF.

The V call is TRBV12-5, the J call TRBJ2-3; D is possibly TRBD1 (6 bases). Between the trimmed V and J ends, which lost 7 bases and 6 bases, there was a span of 17 bases. The CDR3 is 14 residues long. CDR1 is LGHNT, CDR2 FRNRAP, per germline. The CDR3 protein is CASAPQGTHDTQYF. The CDR3 DNA sequence: TGTGCTAGTGCCCCACAGGGAACTCACGATACGCAGTATTTT.

J is TRBJ2-2 and V is TRBV27, with TRBD2 as a possible D gene (6 bases). The CDR3 has 15 amino acids. Germline V gene lookup returns CDR1 MNHEY and CDR2 SMNVEV (reference sequence). Trimming removed 3 bases from V and 4 bases from J, with 12 bases in between. The CDR3 loop is CASSFEGGGTGELFF. Here the CDR3 DNA reads TGTGCCAGCAGTTTCGAGGGAGGAGGCACCGGGGAGCTGTTTTTT.

V gene TRBV5-4 combines with J gene TRBJ2-3; 7 bases map to TRBD1. The V gene end was trimmed by 4 bases and the J gene end by 0 bases; junction bases not matched to a gene: 5. Germline V gives CDR1 SGHNT, CDR2 YYREEE (reference sequence). CDR3 length: 15 residues. In DNA, the CDR3 is TGTGCCAGCAGCGCGTCGGGACAGAGCACAGATACGCAGTATTTT. This sequence encodes CASSASGQSTDTQYF.

V usage is TRBV6-5 and J usage is TRBJ1-1; 12 bases agree with TRBD1. This CDR3 has 15 amino acids. V lost 6 bases and J lost 5; bases outside the gene matches: 7. CDR1 and CDR2 (germline): MNHEY, SVGAGI. The CDR3 loop reads CASSWDRGLGTEAFF. CDR3 DNA sequence: TGTGCCAGCAGCTGGGACAGGGGGCTTGGGACTGAAGCTTTCTTT.

The chain uses TRBV30 and TRBJ2-7; TRBD1 is a possible D gene (8 bases). Germline V gene sequence: CDR1 GTSNPN, CDR2 SVGIG (reference sequence). Trimming pared 5 bases from V and 2 bases from J, leaving 16 bases between. This CDR3 comprises 14 residues. The CDR3 DNA is TGTGCCTGGGGGGGGGACAGGCGGGCCTACGAGCAGTACTTC. Encoded protein: CAWGGDRRAYEQYF.

The rearrangement links TRBV7-9 to TRBJ1-2; D unresolved. V shed 1 base and J shed 5 bases, with 11 bases lying between them. This CDR3 region has 14 residues. The V gene's germline CDR1 is SEHNR and CDR2 FQNEAQ (reference sequence). CDR3 in amino acids: CASSLGPVKYGYTF. In DNA, the CDR3 is TGTGCCAGCAGCTTAGGTCCGGTCAAGTATGGCTACACCTTC.

The chain has TRBV19 and TRBJ1-5, with 8 bases aligning to TRBD1. The CDR3 sequence is 18 residues long. The ends lost 3 bases at V and 3 bases at J; junction bases unmatched: 13. Germline values: CDR1 LNHDA, CDR2 SQIVND (reference sequence). The CDR3 nucleotides are TGTGCCAGTAGTATTTTCACCACTCGACAGGGGCTCAATCAGCCCCAGCATTTT. It specifies CASSIFTTRQGLNQPQHF. Variable domain in full (rest from reference TRBV19 and TRBJ1-5): DGGITQSPKYLFRKEGQNVTLSCEQNLNHDAMYWYRQDPGQGLRLIYYSQIVNDFQKGDIAEGYSVSREKKESFPLTVTSAQKNPTAFYLCASSIFTTRQGLNQPQHFGDGTRLSIL.

This chain links TRBV7-2 with TRBJ2-7; D might be TRBD2 (6 bases). CDR1 SGHTA and CDR2 FQGNSA come from the germline V gene. This CDR3 contains 14 residues. V gave up 4 bases and J gave up 1 base, with 11 bases separating them. The CDR3 DNA is TGTGCCAGCAGCTCCGGGACTCCATCCTACGAGCAGTACTTC. Translation gives CASSSGTPSYEQYF.

In its sample, this clone was seen a few times. The sample carries other DNA sequences with the same CDR3. The chain joins TRBV12-3 or TRBV12-4 to TRBJ2-7, with D hard to call. Trimming shortened V by 3 bases and J by 1 base, and 7 bases separated the two germline ends. The CDR3 runs to 13 residues. The CDR3 sequence is CASSLGSSYEQYF. The CDR3 nucleotides read TGTGCCAGCAGTTTGGGCAGTTCCTACGAGCAGTACTTC.

The J gene is TRBJ1-2, the V gene TRBV7-2, with 7 bases lining up with TRBD1. Germline CDR1 is SGHTA and CDR2 is FQGNSA. The J segment lost 5 bases and the V segment lost 4 bases, leaving 7 bases of the junction unmatched. The CDR3 sequence is 14 residues long. CDR3 in amino acids: CASSSRTGDYGYTF. CDR3 coding DNA: TGTGCCAGCAGCTCCCGGACAGGTGATTATGGCTACACCTTC.

The chain recombines TRBV28 with TRBJ1-1, with a tentative D call TRBD1 (6 bases). The length of the CDR3 is 12 residues. Per germline, CDR1 MDHEN and CDR2 SYDVKM. Trimming stripped 6 bases from V and 3 bases from J, with 8 bases between. The CDR3 region is CASRTGYTEAFF. The DNA of the CDR3 is TGTGCCAGCAGAACAGGGTACACTGAAGCTTTCTTT.

The chain employs TRBV2 and TRBJ2-2; D perhaps matches TRBD2 (6 bases). The CDR3 length is 11 residues. With 8 bases removed from V and 6 bases from J, the gap between germline ends came to 7 bases. The germline V gene encodes CDR1 SNHLY and CDR2 FYNNEI. DNA of the CDR3: TGTGCCAGCCGGGAGTCCGGGGAGCTGTTTTTT. Translation gives CASRESGELFF.

This rearrangement joins TRBV19 to TRBJ2-1; a possible D gene is TRBD1 (6 bases). Trimming removed 6 bases at V and 7 bases at J, with 13 bases between. The CDR3 has 13 residues. CDR1 and CDR2 (germline): LNHDA, SQIVND (reference sequence). The CDR3 here is CASSRGEGNEQFF. DNA for the CDR3: TGTGCCAGTAGCAGGGGCGAGGGAAATGAGCAGTTCTTC.

J is TRBJ1-4 and V is TRBV10-3, with 9 positions matching TRBD1. The CDR3 runs 14 residues. V lost 6 bases, J lost 4 bases, and 3 bases stayed unmatched. Per germline, CDR1 ENHRY and CDR2 SYGVKD. The CDR3 spells CAIRGQGRNEKLFF. The CDR3 DNA reads TGTGCCATCAGGGGACAGGGCCGTAATGAAAAACTGTTTTTT.

The chain combines TRBV5-1 with TRBJ1-1, with 7 bases that match TRBD1. CDR3 size: 16 residues. CDR1 and CDR2 from the germline V gene are SGHRS and YFSETQ. V shed 0 bases and J 4 bases; nucleotides not matched to a gene: 9. In DNA, the CDR3 is TGCGCCAGCAGCTTGGACGTCGACAGGGAGAGCACTGAAGCTTTCTTT. Its translation: CASSLDVDRESTEAFF.

This clone was seen only once. J is TRBJ2-3 and V is TRBV4-3; the match to TRBD2 covers 7 bases. V was pared by 8 bases and J by 5 bases, with 7 bases of the junction left unmatched. In germline, CDR1 is LGHNA, CDR2 YSLEER. The CDR3 runs to 13 residues. CDR3 in DNA: TGCGCCAGCGGGGAGGGGCGCAGAGATACGCAGTATTTT. Its protein product is CASGEGRRDTQYF.

This rearrangement joins TRBV4-3 to TRBJ2-2; unclear D gene. Germline V gene sequence: CDR1 LGHNA, CDR2 YSLEER. The CDR3 has 20 amino acids. V was clipped by 0 bases and J by 4 bases, with 24 bases between them. The CDR3 DNA follows: TGCGCCAGCAGCCAAGATGTCATGGGCACTTCGTGGTTCGGCACCGGGGAGCTGTTTTTT. This gives the protein CASSQDVMGTSWFGTGELFF.

The J gene is TRBJ2-7, the V gene TRBV12-3 or TRBV12-4; tentatively, D is TRBD1 (6 bases). V was clipped by 8 bases and J by 7 bases, with 12 bases between them. This CDR3 is 11 amino acids long. The CDR3 DNA reads as TGTGCCAGCGGGGGCATTCGGGAGCAGTACTTC. Translating it yields CASGGIREQYF.

This chain links TRBV2 with TRBJ2-3, with 13 bases matching TRBD2. V lost 7 bases and J lost 4; bases outside the gene matches: 5. CDR3 size: 15 residues. The germline gives CDR1 SNHLY, CDR2 FYNNEI. The CDR3: CASTRLAGGPDTQYF. CDR3 in DNA: TGTGCCAGCACCAGACTAGCGGGGGGCCCAGATACGCAGTATTTT.

The chain carries TRBV19 and TRBJ1-3; D is unclear. The CDR3 loop spans 20 amino acids. V lost 4 bases and J lost 4, with 29 bases in between. Germline V CDR1 and CDR2: LNHDA, SQIVND (reference sequence). CDR3 sequence: CASSSSFPGMLLVEGNTIYF. DNA for the CDR3: TGTGCCAGTAGTAGTTCGTTTCCGGGGATGCTCCTCGTTGAAGGAAACACCATATATTTT.

The rearrangement links TRBV11-2 to TRBJ2-3, with TRBD2 matching over 13 bases. Germline V gene data show CDR1 as SGHAT and CDR2 as FQNNGV. V dropped 5 bases and J dropped 1; count of bases not matched to a gene: 3. The CDR3 has 16 residues. As DNA, the CDR3 is TGTGCCAGCAGCAGCGGGACTAGCGGGGGCACAGATACGCAGTATTTT. This codes for CASSSGTSGGTDTQYF.

The chain joins TRBV3-1 (or the pseudogene TRBV3-2) to TRBJ1-1; tentative D call: TRBD1 (5 bases). Per the germline V gene, CDR1 is LGHDT and CDR2 is YNNKEL (reference sequence). Trimming removed 3 bases at V and 5 bases at J, with 16 bases between. The CDR3 runs to 15 residues. The CDR3, as DNA: TGTGCCAGCAGCCAGGCCACGCGGGGGAGAACTGAAGCTTTCTTT. Its protein product is CASSQATRGRTEAFF.

The rearrangement uses TRBV11-2 and TRBJ1-2; tentatively, D is TRBD1 (5 bases). Germline V gene sequence: CDR1 SGHAT, CDR2 FQNNGV. The CDR3 sequence is 18 residues long. Trimming shortened V by 5 bases and J by 4 bases, and 26 bases separated the two germline ends. Here the CDR3 reads CASSTIFQTAYSFYGYTF. For the CDR3, the DNA is TGTGCCAGCAGCACAATCTTCCAGACAGCCTATTCCTTCTATGGCTACACCTTC. Variable domain in full (rest from reference TRBV11-2 and TRBJ1-2): EAGVAQSPRYKIIEKRQSVAFWCNPISGHATLYWYQQILGQGPKLLIQFQNNGVVDDSQLPKDRFSAERLKGVDSTLKIQPAKLEDSAVYLCASSTIFQTAYSFYGYTFGSGTRLTVV.

The chain carries TRBV19 and TRBJ2-4, with TRBD2 identical over 8 bases. Germline trimming cut 2 bases from V and 6 bases from J; bases unmatched to any gene: 6. Germline CDR1 reads LNHDA; CDR2 reads SQIVND (reference sequence). This CDR3 contains 15 residues. The chain's CDR3 is CASSISGGAGNIQYF. As DNA, the CDR3 is TGTGCCAGTAGTATATCCGGGGGGGCCGGAAACATTCAGTACTTC.

This clone was counted once. CDR3 sequence (DNA): TGTGCCAGCAGCGATATGGGGAGGTACGGCTATGGCTACACCTTC. Its protein is CASSDMGRYGYGYTF. The chain combines TRBV5-8 with TRBJ1-2; D gene ambiguous. Trimming left V 4 bases short and J 4 bases short, with 17 bases between. In germline, CDR1 is SGHTS, CDR2 YDEGEE. The CDR3 spans 15 residues.

V gene TRBV4-1 combines with J gene TRBJ1-3; D might be TRBD1 (6 bases). The CDR3 is 16 residues long. Trimming removed 3 bases at V and 4 bases at J, with 16 bases between. Germline CDR1 reads MGHRA; CDR2 reads YSYEKL. The CDR3 region is CASSQTQGLGGNTIYF. In nucleotides, the CDR3 is TGCGCCAGCAGCCAGACCCAGGGGCTAGGAGGAAACACCATATATTTT.

The chain couples TRBV24-1 to TRBJ2-3; D is undetermined. The V gene lost 5 bases and the J gene lost 0 bases, with 8 bases spanning the gap. The germline gives CDR1 KGHDR, CDR2 SFDVKD. This CDR3 contains 14 residues. This chain's CDR3 is CATSVEDSTDTQYF. In DNA, the CDR3 is TGTGCCACCAGTGTTGAGGATAGCACAGATACGCAGTATTTT.

This clone appeared a single time. This chain connects TRBV2 to TRBJ2-7; tentative D call: TRBD2 (6 bases). Per the germline V gene, CDR1 is SNHLY and CDR2 is FYNNEI. This CDR3 contains 16 residues. Trimming took 0 bases from V and 2 from J, leaving 14 bases between them. The chain's CDR3 is CASSEAPGGGAYEQYF. Here the CDR3 DNA reads TGTGCCAGCAGTGAAGCGCCAGGCGGAGGGGCCTACGAGCAGTACTTC. Drawing the rest from reference TRBV2 and TRBJ2-7, the complete variable domain is EPEVTQTPSHQVTQMGQEVILRCVPISNHLYFYWYRQILGQKVEFLVSFYNNEISEKSEIFDDQFSVERPDGSNFTLKIRSTKLEDSAMYFCASSEAPGGGAYEQYFGPGTRLTVT.

V usage is TRBV2 and J usage is TRBJ1-1, with a weak D call TRBD1 (5 bases). Germline loops: CDR1 SNHLY, CDR2 FYNNEI. The CDR3 spans 11 residues. V lost 6 bases and J 8 bases, leaving 10 bases between the germline ends. The CDR3 reads CASRANREAFF. The CDR3 DNA follows: TGTGCCAGCAGAGCCAACAGGGAAGCTTTCTTT.